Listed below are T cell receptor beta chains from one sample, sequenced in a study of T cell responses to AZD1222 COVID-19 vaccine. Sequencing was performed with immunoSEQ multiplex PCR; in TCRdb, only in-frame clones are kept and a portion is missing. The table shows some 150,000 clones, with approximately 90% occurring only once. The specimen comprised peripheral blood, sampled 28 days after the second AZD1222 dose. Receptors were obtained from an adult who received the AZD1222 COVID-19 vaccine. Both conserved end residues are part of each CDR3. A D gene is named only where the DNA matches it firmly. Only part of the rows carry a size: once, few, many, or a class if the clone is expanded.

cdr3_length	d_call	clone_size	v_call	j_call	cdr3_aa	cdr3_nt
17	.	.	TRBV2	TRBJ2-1	CASTKNADSTRFYEQFF	TGTGCCAGCACCAAGAATGCGGATTCTACTAGGTTCTATGAGCAGTTCTTC
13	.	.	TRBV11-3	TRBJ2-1	CASSLEARNEQFF	TGTGCCAGCAGCTTAGAGGCGAGAAATGAGCAGTTCTTC
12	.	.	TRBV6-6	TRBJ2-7	CASRGTTYEQYF	TGTGCCAGCAGAGGGACAACCTACGAGCAGTACTTC
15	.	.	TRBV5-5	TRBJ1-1	CASSLGPSGNTEAFF	TGTGCCAGCAGCTTGGGACCATCGGGGAACACTGAAGCTTTCTTT
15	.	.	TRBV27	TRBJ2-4	CASRTEGYGKNIQYF	TGTGCCAGCAGAACAGAGGGGTACGGCAAAAACATTCAGTACTTC
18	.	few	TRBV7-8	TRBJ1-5	CASSLGVAGGHINQPQHF	TGTGCCAGCAGCTTAGGGGTGGCGGGAGGTCACATCAATCAGCCCCAGCATTTT
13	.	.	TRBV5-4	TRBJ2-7	CASSLGASYEQYF	TGTGCCAGCAGCTTGGGGGCTAGCTACGAGCAGTACTTC
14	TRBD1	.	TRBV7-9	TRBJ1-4	CASSSDREIEKLFF	TGTGCCAGCAGCTCGGACAGGGAGATCGAAAAACTGTTTTTT
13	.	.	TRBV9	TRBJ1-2	CASSVRDMDGYTF	TGTGCCAGCAGCGTCCGGGACATGGATGGCTACACCTTC
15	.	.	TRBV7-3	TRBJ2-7	CASSLGQIQSYEQYF	TGTGCCAGCAGCTTAGGACAGATACAATCCTACGAGCAGTACTTC
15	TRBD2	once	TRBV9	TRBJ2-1	CASSPSGHSYNEQFF	TGTGCCAGCAGCCCTAGCGGGCACTCCTACAATGAGCAGTTCTTC
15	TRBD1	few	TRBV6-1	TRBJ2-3	CASSDGTGWTDTQYF	TGTGCCAGCAGTGATGGGACAGGGTGGACAGATACGCAGTATTTT
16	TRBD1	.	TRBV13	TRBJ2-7	CASSQLGTGGDYEQYF	TGTGCCAGCAGCCAACTCGGAACAGGGGGTGACTACGAGCAGTACTTC
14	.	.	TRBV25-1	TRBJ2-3	CASGGPEATDTQYF	TGTGCCAGCGGGGGCCCAGAAGCCACAGATACGCAGTATTTT
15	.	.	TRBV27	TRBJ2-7	CASSLSHASAYEQYF	TGTGCCAGCAGTTTATCGCACGCTTCGGCCTACGAGCAGTACTTC
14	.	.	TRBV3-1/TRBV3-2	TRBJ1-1	CASSQGYMNTEAFF	TGTGCCAGCAGCCAGGGGTACATGAACACTGAAGCTTTCTTT
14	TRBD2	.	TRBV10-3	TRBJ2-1	CAISGLAEGNEQFF	TGTGCCATCTCTGGACTAGCGGAGGGAAATGAGCAGTTCTTC
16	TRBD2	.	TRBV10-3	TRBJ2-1	CAIRPHGTSGNYEQFF	TGTGCCATCCGTCCCCACGGGACTAGCGGGAACTATGAGCAGTTCTTC
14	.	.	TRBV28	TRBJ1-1	CASSLLIPDRGAFF	TGTGCCAGCAGTTTATTGATCCCCGACAGAGGCGCTTTCTTT
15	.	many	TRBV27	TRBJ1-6	CASNPLGAQGSPLHF	TGTGCCAGCAACCCGCTTGGGGCGCAGGGTTCACCCCTCCACTTT
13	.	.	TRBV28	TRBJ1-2	CASSLQADYGYTF	TGTGCCAGCAGTTTACAGGCGGACTATGGCTACACCTTC
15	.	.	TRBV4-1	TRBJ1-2	CASSQRVLANYGYTF	TGCGCCAGCAGCCAAAGGGTTTTAGCTAACTATGGCTACACCTTC
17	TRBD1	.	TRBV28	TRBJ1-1	CASSFMTGATGSTEAFF	TGTGCCAGCAGCTTTATGACAGGGGCGACAGGAAGCACTGAAGCTTTCTTT
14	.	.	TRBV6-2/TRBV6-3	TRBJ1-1	CASSYGAGGVEAFF	TGTGCCAGCAGTTATGGCGCCGGAGGGGTTGAAGCTTTCTTT
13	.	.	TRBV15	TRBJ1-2	CATSRGGEPVYTF	TGTGCCACCAGCAGAGGCGGGGAGCCTGTCTACACCTTC
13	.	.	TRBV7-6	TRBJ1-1	CASSSQGNTEAFF	TGTGCCAGCAGCTCCCAAGGGAACACTGAAGCTTTCTTT
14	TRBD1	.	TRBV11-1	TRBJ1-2	CASTPGQGNYGYTF	TGTGCCAGCACCCCAGGACAGGGAAACTATGGCTACACCTTC
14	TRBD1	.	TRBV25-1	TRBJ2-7	CASSRGQGIDEQYF	TGTGCCAGCAGTCGGGGACAGGGCATAGACGAGCAGTACTTC
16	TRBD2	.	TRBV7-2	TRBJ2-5	CASSLAAGGGQETQYF	TGTGCCAGCAGCTTAGCTGCGGGAGGGGGCCAAGAGACCCAGTACTTC
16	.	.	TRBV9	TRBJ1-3	CASSAAQGFRSNTIYF	TGTGCCAGCAGCGCAGCGCAGGGATTTCGTTCCAACACCATATATTTT
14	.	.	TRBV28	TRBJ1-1	CASTSLGGRTEAFF	TGTGCCAGCACCTCCCTAGGGGGGCGCACTGAAGCTTTCTTT
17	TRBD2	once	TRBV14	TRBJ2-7	CASSPRGLAGGAYEQYF	TGTGCCAGCAGTCCGCGCGGACTAGCGGGAGGGGCCTACGAGCAGTACTTC
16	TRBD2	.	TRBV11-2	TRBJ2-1	CASSSPWAGGNNEQFF	TGTGCCAGCAGCTCCCCCTGGGCGGGAGGGAACAATGAGCAGTTCTTC
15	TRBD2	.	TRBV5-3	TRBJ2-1	CARSWGLDSYNEQFF	TGTGCCAGAAGCTGGGGACTAGATTCCTACAATGAGCAGTTCTTC
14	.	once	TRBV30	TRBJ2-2	CAWTVRGRGGELFF	TGTGCCTGGACTGTACGGGGGCGCGGCGGGGAGCTGTTTTTT
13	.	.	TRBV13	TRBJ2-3	CASSLPGTDTQYF	TGTGCCAGCAGCTTACCAGGCACAGATACGCAGTATTTT
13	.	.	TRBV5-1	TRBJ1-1	CASRKGAETEAFF	TGCGCCAGCAGGAAAGGGGCCGAGACTGAAGCTTTCTTT
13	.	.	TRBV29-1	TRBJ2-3	CSVASSGTDTQYF	TGCAGCGTTGCGTCTAGCGGCACAGATACGCAGTATTTT
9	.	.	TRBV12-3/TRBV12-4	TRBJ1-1	CASGVEAFF	TGTGCCAGCGGCGTTGAAGCTTTCTTT
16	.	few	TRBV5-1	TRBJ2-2	CASSSKAAANTGELFF	TGCGCCAGCAGCTCTAAGGCAGCGGCGAACACCGGGGAGCTGTTTTTT
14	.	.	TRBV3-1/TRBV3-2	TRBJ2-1	CASSQGVSKGEQFF	TGTGCCAGCAGCCAAGGGGTGTCCAAGGGTGAGCAGTTCTTC
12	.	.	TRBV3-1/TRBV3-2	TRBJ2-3	CACGSGTDTQYF	TGTGCCTGCGGTAGCGGCACAGATACGCAGTATTTT
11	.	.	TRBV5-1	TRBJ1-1	CASSGVTEAFF	TGCGCCAGCAGCGGCGTCACTGAAGCTTTCTTT
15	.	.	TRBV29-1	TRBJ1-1	CSVEESWGLNTEAFF	TGCAGCGTTGAAGAGTCCTGGGGCCTGAACACTGAAGCTTTCTTT
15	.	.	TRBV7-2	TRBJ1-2	CASSQNRETLYGYTF	TGTGCCAGCAGTCAGAACCGGGAAACCTTATATGGCTACACCTTC
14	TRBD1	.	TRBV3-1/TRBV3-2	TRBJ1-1	CASSQGDRNTEAFF	TGTGCCAGCAGCCAGGGGGACAGGAACACTGAAGCTTTCTTT
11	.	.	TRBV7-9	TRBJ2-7	CTSSFGDRVVF	TGTACCAGCAGCTTTGGAGACAGAGTTGTCTTC
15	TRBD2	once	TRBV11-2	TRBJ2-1	CASSLNSGSNNEQFF	TGTGCCAGCAGCCTAAATAGCGGGAGCAATAATGAGCAGTTCTTC
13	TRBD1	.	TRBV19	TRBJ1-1	CASRQGSYTEAFF	TGTGCCAGCAGACAGGGGTCGTACACTGAAGCTTTCTTT
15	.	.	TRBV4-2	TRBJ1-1	CASRLLGGKGPEAFF	TGTGCCAGCAGACTATTGGGGGGGAAGGGACCTGAAGCTTTCTTT
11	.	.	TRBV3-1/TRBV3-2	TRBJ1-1	CASSQHRGYSF	TGTGCCAGCAGCCAACACCGGGGCTATTCATTT
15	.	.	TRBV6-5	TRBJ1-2	CASSTLGTTNYGYTF	TGTGCCAGCAGTACTCTCGGGACAACTAACTATGGCTACACCTTC
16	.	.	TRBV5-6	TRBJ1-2	CASSLKTEYRNYGYTF	TGTGCCAGCAGCTTGAAGACAGAGTATCGGAACTATGGCTACACCTTC
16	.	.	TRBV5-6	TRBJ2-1	CASSLMRSWGSNEQFF	TGTGCCAGCAGCTTAATGAGGTCGTGGGGTTCCAATGAGCAGTTCTTC
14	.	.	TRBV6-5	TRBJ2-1	CASSYSARDNEQFF	TGTGCCAGCAGTTACTCGGCTAGGGACAATGAGCAGTTCTTC
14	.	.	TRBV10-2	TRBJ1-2	CASSAQGAVYGYTF	TGCGCCAGCAGTGCTCAGGGCGCCGTCTATGGCTACACCTTC
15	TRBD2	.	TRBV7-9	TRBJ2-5	CASSLGGGRGETQYF	TGTGCCAGCAGCTTAGGAGGCGGGAGAGGGGAGACCCAGTACTTC